Presented here are 18 T cell receptor beta chains from one specimen sequenced in a study of blood T cells in healthy people across ages. A J-beta primer mix and a sample-barcoded 5' primer were used in a second PCR of about 7 to 12 cycles. MiXCR, run by TCRdb on the 5' RACE reads, gives a single entry per CDR3 protein. The repertoire includes hundreds of thousands of distinct CDR3 sequences, around 48% of them detected once, and 13% sits in the top ten. Specimen: blood. These receptors originate from a young man in good health.

This chain joins TRBV11-2 and TRBJ2-1; 10 positions match TRBD2. The CDR3 is made up of 16 amino acids. Germline V CDR1 and CDR2: SGHAT, FQNNGV. V shed 5 bases and J 4 bases; nucleotides not matched to a gene: 8. The CDR3 DNA follows: TGTGCCAGCAGCGAGCTAGGGACTAGCGTTTACAATGAGCAGTTCTTC. Residues: CASSELGTSVYNEQFF. The variable domain in full, completed from reference TRBV11-2 and TRBJ2-1, reads EAGVAQSPRYKIIEKRQSVAFWCNPISGHATLYWYQQILGQGPKLLIQFQNNGVVDDSQLPKDRFSAERLKGVDSTLKIQPAKLEDSAVYLCASSELGTSVYNEQFFGPGTRLTVL.

The chain uses TRBV20-1 and TRBJ2-3; possible D gene TRBD2, 6 bases. V lost 2 bases and J 0 bases, leaving 24 bases between the germline ends. The CDR3 covers 19 residues. Per the germline V gene, CDR1 is DFQATT and CDR2 is SNEGSKA (reference sequence). CDR3 loop: CSARYHVEGTRFSTDTQYF. The CDR3, as DNA: TGCAGTGCTAGATATCACGTGGAGGGGACCCGATTTAGCACAGATACGCAGTATTTT.

The sample holds a few counts of this clonotype. The V and J genes are TRBV18 and TRBJ2-3; D is uncertain. Germline assignment: CDR1 KGHSH and CDR2 LQKENI. Trimming pared 0 bases from V and 1 base from J, leaving 5 bases between. The CDR3 is 14 amino acids. The CDR3 region is CASSPPIRTDTQYF. The CDR3 DNA follows: TGTGCCAGCTCACCACCCATCCGCACAGATACGCAGTATTTT.

The V gene is TRBV7-9, the J gene TRBJ1-4; maybe TRBD1 (6 bases). The CDR3 length is 16 residues. The V end lost 4 bases, the J end lost 7 bases, and 19 bases lay between the germline ends. The V gene's germline CDR1 is SEHNR and CDR2 FQNEAQ (reference sequence). The CDR3 here is CASSSNLQGGAEKLFF. As DNA, the CDR3 is TGTGCCAGCAGCTCAAATCTACAGGGAGGGGCTGAAAAACTGTTTTTT. The whole variable domain, remainder taken from reference TRBV7-9 and TRBJ1-4, is DTGVSQNPRHKITKRGQNVTFRCDPISEHNRLYWYRQTLGQGPEFLTYFQNEAQLEKSRLLSDRFSAERPKGSFSTLEIQRTEQGDSAMYLCASSSNLQGGAEKLFFGSGTQLSVL.

V gene TRBV29-1 combines with J gene TRBJ2-4; D is unclear. CDR3 length equals 12 residues. Germline CDR1 reads SQVTM; CDR2 reads ANQGSEA. V lost 7 bases to trimming and J lost 0 bases, with 7 bases between them. CDR3 DNA: TGCAGCGCCCCGATAGCCAAAAACATTCAGTACTTC. Translation: CSAPIAKNIQYF.

The V and J genes are TRBV5-8 and TRBJ2-5; D is unresolved. The CDR3 loop spans 12 amino acids. The germline V gene has CDR1 SGHTS and CDR2 YDEGEE. Trimming removed 2 bases from V and 7 bases from J, with 9 bases in between. The CDR3 coding sequence is TGTGCCAGCAGCTTCGTGAAAGGGACCCAGTACTTC. Translated, it gives CASSFVKGTQYF.

The chain links TRBV9 to TRBJ2-7; 9 positions agree with TRBD2. Looked up from germline, CDR1 is SGDLS and CDR2 is YYNGEE. The length of the CDR3 is 16 residues. J was trimmed by 4 bases and V by 0 bases; bases with no gene match: 8. CDR3 sequence: CASSVAGGGAGYEQYF. The CDR3 nucleotides read TGTGCCAGCAGCGTAGCCGGCGGGGGGGCCGGGTACGAGCAGTACTTC.

The sample holds one count of this clonotype. The rearrangement joins TRBV9 to TRBJ2-3; the D gene is possibly TRBD1 (5 bases). The V end was cut by 2 bases, the J end by 3 bases, with 13 bases between. CDR3 length equals 15 residues. The germline V gene has CDR1 SGDLS and CDR2 YYNGEE. CDR3 bases: TGTGCCAGCAGCGTTCTCCAGGGAAGGACAGATACGCAGTATTTT. This codes for CASSVLQGRTDTQYF.

This clonotype was seen a handful of times. This chain uses TRBV7-9 with TRBJ1-1; D remains ambiguous. With 4 bases removed from V and 3 bases from J, the gap between germline ends came to 18 bases. Per germline, CDR1 SEHNR and CDR2 FQNEAQ (reference sequence). The CDR3 is made up of 16 amino acids. CDR3 protein: CASSYTPGLGDTEAFF. In DNA, the CDR3 is TGTGCCAGCAGCTACACCCCTGGTTTGGGCGACACTGAAGCTTTCTTT. The whole variable domain, filled in from reference TRBV7-9 and TRBJ1-1, reads DTGVSQNPRHKITKRGQNVTFRCDPISEHNRLYWYRQTLGQGPEFLTYFQNEAQLEKSRLLSDRFSAERPKGSFSTLEIQRTEQGDSAMYLCASSYTPGLGDTEAFFGQGTRLTVV.

This clonotype was observed a few times. This chain uses TRBV10-3 with TRBJ2-3; weak D call: TRBD2 (6 bases). Germline V CDR1 and CDR2: ENHRY, SYGVKD. Trimming took 4 bases from V and 1 from J, leaving 15 bases between them. The CDR3 length is 16 residues. This chain's CDR3 is CAISGGEAGRTDTQYF. The CDR3 bases are TGTGCCATCAGTGGGGGAGAAGCGGGCCGCACAGATACGCAGTATTTT.

This clonotype was recorded a few times. A read error may be the cause here, since a much bigger clone is one base away. This chain links TRBV7-2 with TRBJ2-7; possibly TRBD1 for D (5 bases). Per germline, CDR1 SGHTA and CDR2 FQGNSA. The CDR3 spans 14 residues. Between the trimmed V and J ends, which lost 5 bases and 2 bases, there was a span of 13 bases. The CDR3 DNA reads TGTGCCAGCAGCGTAGTGGAGACAGCCTACGAGCAGTACTTC. Translated, it gives CASSVVETAYEQYF.

This clonotype was picked up many times. The rearrangement joins TRBV24-1 to TRBJ2-5; maybe TRBD1 (7 bases). V was shortened by 4 bases and J by 2 bases, with 16 bases between the two germline ends. The germline CDR1 and CDR2 sequences are KGHDR and SFDVKD. This CDR3 has 16 amino acids. The CDR3 loop reads CATSDPGGTAQETQYF. The CDR3 nucleotides read TGTGCCACCAGTGACCCTGGCGGGACAGCGCAAGAGACCCAGTACTTC.

This clonotype was observed a handful of times. V usage is TRBV6-6 and J usage is TRBJ2-7; D call uncertain. Germline loops: CDR1 MNHNY, CDR2 SVGAGI (reference sequence). V was pared by 8 bases and J by 1 base, with 3 bases between. This CDR3 has 10 residues. CDR3 amino acids: CASHSYEQYF. CDR3 bases: TGTGCCAGCCATTCCTACGAGCAGTACTTC.

In regard to this clonotype: A read error may account for a junction end that differs from germline. The chain carries TRBV12-3 or TRBV12-4 and TRBJ1-6, with D possibly matching TRBD1 (6 bases). The CDR3 is made up of 13 amino acids. The CDR3 loop reads CASSLGGGSPPHF. In DNA, the CDR3 is TGTGCCAGCAGTCTCGGGGGCGGTTCACCCCCCCACTTT.

The chain combines TRBV20-1 with TRBJ2-1; D tentatively reads TRBD1 or TRBD2 (5 bases each). Trimming took 5 bases from V and 14 from J, leaving 25 bases between them. CDR3 size: 14 residues. The V gene's germline CDR1 is DFQATT and CDR2 SNEGSKA (reference sequence). CDR3 sequence reads: CSAPPGAAGSGEFF. The CDR3 nucleotides read TGCAGTGCTCCCCCCGGGGCAGCAGGGTCCGGGGAGTTCTTC.

There are a few counts of this clonotype. The chain has TRBV7-9 and TRBJ2-7; no clear D. The CDR3 spans 15 residues. The V gene's germline CDR1 is SEHNR and CDR2 FQNEAQ (reference sequence). Trimming removed 3 bases from V and 0 bases from J, with 12 bases in between. The CDR3 reads CASSFVTASSYEQYF. CDR3 coding DNA: TGTGCCAGCAGCTTTGTGACGGCCAGCTCCTACGAGCAGTACTTC. Looking up the rest from reference TRBV7-9 and TRBJ2-7 gives the full variable domain: DTGVSQNPRHKITKRGQNVTFRCDPISEHNRLYWYRQTLGQGPEFLTYFQNEAQLEKSRLLSDRFSAERPKGSFSTLEIQRTEQGDSAMYLCASSFVTASSYEQYFGPGTRLTVT.

The chain employs TRBV27 and TRBJ2-5; D perhaps matches TRBD1 (5 bases). The V gene's germline CDR1 is MNHEY and CDR2 SMNVEV (reference sequence). Trimming shortened V by 7 bases and J by 2 bases, and 14 bases separated the two germline ends. The CDR3 length is 14 residues. For the CDR3, the DNA is TGTGCCAGCAAGGGTTGGGCAGGGCAAGAGACCCAGTACTTC. Translated, it gives CASKGWAGQETQYF.

This clonotype was seen a few times. The chain's CDR3 is CASSSRLALGEQFF. The CDR3 DNA sequence: TGTGCCAGCAGTTCTCGACTAGCCCTGGGTGAGCAGTTCTTC. The chain joins TRBV5-6 to TRBJ2-1, with TRBD2 matching 7 bases. CDR3 length: 14 amino acids. V was pared by 5 bases and J by 9 bases, with 11 bases of the junction left unmatched. Germline CDR1 and CDR2: SGHDT and YYEEEE.